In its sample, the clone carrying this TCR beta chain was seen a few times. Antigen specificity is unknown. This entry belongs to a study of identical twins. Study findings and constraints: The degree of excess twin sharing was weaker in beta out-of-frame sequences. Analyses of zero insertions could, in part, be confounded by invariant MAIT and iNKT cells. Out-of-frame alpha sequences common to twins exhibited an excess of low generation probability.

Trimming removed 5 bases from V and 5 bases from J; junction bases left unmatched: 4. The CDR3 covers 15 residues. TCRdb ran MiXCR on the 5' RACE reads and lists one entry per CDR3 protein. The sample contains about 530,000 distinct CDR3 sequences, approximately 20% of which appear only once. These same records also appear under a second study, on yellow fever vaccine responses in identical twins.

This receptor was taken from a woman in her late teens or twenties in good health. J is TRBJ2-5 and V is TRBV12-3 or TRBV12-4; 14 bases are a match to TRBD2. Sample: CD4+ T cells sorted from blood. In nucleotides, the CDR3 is TGTGCCAGCAGTGTCGGACTAGCGGGAGGCGAGACCCAGTACTTC. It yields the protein CASSVGLAGGETQYF.